Here is one TCR beta chain with its context. The antigen remains undetermined. This specimen belongs to a study of PD-1 blockade in mismatch repair-deficient tumors. Whole-study results and caveats: Tumor-resident clones, often absent from pretreatment blood, expanded after pembrolizumab and then contracted.

As for time point: approximately 9-day in vitro stimulation with candidate neoantigen peptide 5. Seven or eight ELISpot-reactive neoantigen peptides each drove a roughly eleven-day in vitro stimulation. Repertoires were generated with immunoSEQ multiplex PCR, while TCRdb's copy carries only in-frame clones and drops some. The profile shows over 14,000 clones, more than 80% of them singletons. The V gene lost 0 bases and the J gene lost 4 bases, with 14 bases spanning the gap. The CDR3 sequence is 15 residues long. In germline, CDR1 is SGHRS, CDR2 YFSETQ. The sequences come from cells cultured in vitro, collected from a patient treated with pembrolizumab. This TCR was sampled from an adult with mismatch repair-deficient cancer. This chain links TRBV5-1 with TRBJ2-7; D is possibly TRBD1 or TRBD2 (5 bases each). The CDR3 protein is CASSLVPGREYEQYF. In DNA, the CDR3 is TGCGCCAGCAGCTTGGTCCCGGGCAGGGAGTACGAGCAGTACTTC.